This T cell receptor beta chain was identified during a study of blood T cell repertoires in COVID-19. Overall study context: The United States, Italy and Spain provided the acute and convalescent COVID-19 samples.

Authors' methods: Reference gene primer amplification gave estimated nucleated cell counts. Assay: immunoSEQ multiplex PCR; the TCRdb copy retains only in-frame clones and omits some. V and J calls and clone size are copied from that table; D and trimming were computed from the DNA. The data show over 60,000 clones, 83% seen once. In Seattle, patients joined the study during active infection and were tracked longitudinally. The CDR3 length is 13 residues. V gave up 3 bases and J gave up 2 bases; unmatched junction bases: 1. The clonotype originates from a man aged 50 to 60 with COVID-19, enrolled during active disease. The chain is built from TRBV12-3 or TRBV12-4 and TRBJ2-7, with 7 bases aligning to TRBD2. The sequenced material came from peripheral blood. DNA for the CDR3: TGTGCCAGCAGTTTCGGGACTACCTACGAGCAGTACTTC. It yields the protein CASSFGTTYEQYF.